A selection of T cell receptor beta chains follows, all from one sample in a study of blood T cell repertoires in COVID-19. Libraries were prepared by immunoSEQ multiplex PCR; TCRdb keeps only in-frame clonotypes and omits some of them. The sample records under 70,000 clones, around nine tenths being singletons. Sequencing was carried out using PBMCs or T cells enriched from blood (not recorded which). The receptors were gathered from a woman in her thirties or forties who had recovered from COVID-19. The CDR3 runs from the conserved cysteine through the conserved F or W. A D gene is named only where the DNA matches it firmly. Size is stated for part of the rows, as once, few or many counts, or as a class when the clone is expanded.

NA	TRBV5-1	NA	TRBJ1-5	CASRMGATADQPQHF	TGCGCCAGCAGGATGGGGGCGACAGCCGATCAGCCCCAGCATTTT
NA	TRBV15	NA	TRBJ2-3	CATSRERGSTDTQYF	TGTGCCACCAGCAGAGAACGGGGAAGCACAGATACGCAGTATTTT
NA	TRBV12-3/TRBV12-4	NA	TRBJ2-3	CASSLAGGHTQYF	TGTGCCAGCAGTTTAGCGGGGGGGCATACGCAGTATTTT
TRBD1	TRBV7-3	NA	TRBJ1-6	CASSRGPGGNSPLHF	TGTGCCAGCAGCCGGGGGCCAGGGGGAAATTCACCCCTCCACTTT
NA	TRBV18	NA	TRBJ2-5	CASSLKLGETQYF	TGTGCCAGCTCACTTAAGCTCGGGGAGACCCAGTACTTC
TRBD1	TRBV11-3	NA	TRBJ1-4	CASSLTGDGREKLFF	TGTGCCAGCAGCCTAACAGGGGACGGGCGGGAAAAACTGTTTTTT
NA	TRBV19	NA	TRBJ1-1	CASSLLDREAFF	TGTGCCAGTAGTTTGCTCGACAGGGAAGCTTTCTTT
NA	TRBV19	NA	TRBJ1-5	CASSTGWKSPQHF	TGTGCCAGTAGTACCGGGTGGAAAAGCCCCCAGCATTTT
TRBD1	TRBV5-6	NA	TRBJ2-5	CASSLIRGPGETQYF	TGTGCCAGCAGCTTGATAAGGGGGCCAGGGGAGACCCAGTACTTC
TRBD1	TRBV12-3/TRBV12-4	once	TRBJ1-2	CASSHRGSYTF	TGCGCCAGCAGTCACAGGGGTAGCTACACCTTC
TRBD1	TRBV6-5	NA	TRBJ1-2	CASRDSVNYGYTF	TGTGCCAGCCGGGACAGTGTAAACTATGGCTACACCTTC
TRBD1	TRBV19	NA	TRBJ1-2	CASRVTGGDGYTF	TGTGCCAGTAGGGTAACAGGGGGCGATGGCTACACCTTC
TRBD1	TRBV5-1	NA	TRBJ1-4	CASSTMGQGASNEKLFF	TGCGCCAGCAGCACGATGGGACAGGGGGCGAGTAATGAAAAACTGTTTTTT
NA	TRBV11-3	NA	TRBJ2-7	CASSLQGSYEQYF	TGTGCCAGCAGCTTGCAGGGGTCCTACGAGCAGTACTTC
NA	TRBV2	few	TRBJ1-5	CASKQGVSNQPQHF	TGTGCCAGCAAGCAGGGCGTAAGCAATCAGCCCCAGCATTTT
NA	TRBV19	once	TRBJ1-1	CASSAAPASSEAFF	TGTGCCAGTAGTGCGGCTCCTGCATCCAGTGAAGCTTTCTTT
TRBD1	TRBV28	NA	TRBJ1-4	CASREGAGWPTNEKLFF	TGTGCCAGCAGGGAGGGGGCGGGTTGGCCAACTAATGAAAAACTGTTTTTT
NA	TRBV7-3	NA	TRBJ2-7	CASSCAYRRYEQYF	TGTGCCAGCAGCTGTGCCTATCGTCGCTACGAGCAGTACTTC
NA	TRBV5-4	few	TRBJ2-5	CASSPPTVSQETQYF	TGTGCCAGCAGCCCCCCAACGGTCTCCCAAGAGACCCAGTACTTC
TRBD1	TRBV24-1	once	TRBJ2-3	CATSDPGQGAADTQYF	TGTGCCACCAGTGACCCGGGACAGGGGGCTGCAGATACGCAGTATTTT
NA	TRBV6-5	NA	TRBJ1-5	CASSGQYNQPQHF	TGTGCCAGCAGCGGACAGTATAATCAGCCCCAGCATTTT
NA	TRBV3-1/TRBV3-2	NA	TRBJ2-1	CASSPSRNNEQFF	TGTGCCAGCAGCCCCAGCAGGAACAATGAGCAGTTCTTC
NA	TRBV2	NA	TRBJ2-5	CASLGTGRETQYF	TGTGCCAGTCTAGGCACGGGGAGGGAGACCCAGTACTTC
NA	TRBV27	NA	TRBJ1-5	CASSSGQLNQPQHF	TGTGCCAGCAGTTCCGGACAGCTCAATCAGCCCCAGCATTTT
TRBD1	TRBV6-5	once	TRBJ2-2	CASSRDRPVRELFF	TGTGCCAGCAGCCGGGACAGGCCAGTCCGGGAGCTGTTTTTT
NA	TRBV5-4	NA	TRBJ1-6	CASSLESGRSPLHF	TGTGCCAGCAGCTTGGAGTCAGGGCGGTCACCCCTCCACTTT
TRBD1	TRBV9	NA	TRBJ2-1	CASSVYRDRGSDEQFF	TGTGCCAGCAGCGTTTACCGGGACAGGGGGAGCGATGAGCAGTTCTTC
NA	TRBV5-1	NA	TRBJ2-1	CASSLGATLITYNEQFF	TGCGCCAGCAGCTTGGGGGCTACCCTTATCACCTACAATGAGCAGTTCTTC
NA	TRBV2	NA	TRBJ1-5	CASSGDSGGISNQPQHF	TGTGCCAGCAGTGGGGATAGTGGAGGAATAAGCAATCAGCCCCAGCATTTT
NA	TRBV3-1/TRBV3-2	NA	TRBJ2-3	CASSQDPASGSDTQYF	TGTGCCAGCAGCCAAGATCCAGCCAGCGGCTCAGATACGCAGTATTTT
NA	TRBV11-2	few	TRBJ2-7	CASSLGEGGTYEQYF	TGTGCCAGCAGCTTAGGGGAGGGGGGGACCTACGAGCAGTACTTC
TRBD1	TRBV4-2	NA	TRBJ2-6	CASSQDILYGTGGSGANVLTF	TGTGCCAGCAGCCAAGATATATTATACGGGACAGGGGGTAGTGGGGCCAACGTCCTGACTTTC
NA	TRBV7-2	NA	TRBJ1-2	CASSSRGGYGYTF	TGTGCCAGCAGCTCGCGGGGCGGGTATGGCTACACCTTC
NA	TRBV6-6	NA	TRBJ1-2	CASRPGGAVNYGYTF	TGTGCCAGCAGGCCGGGGGGAGCGGTTAACTATGGCTACACCTTC
TRBD2	TRBV5-1	once	TRBJ2-3	CASSIAGVTDTQYF	TGCGCCAGCAGCATAGCGGGGGTGACGGATACGCAGTATTTT
NA	TRBV3-1/TRBV3-2	once	TRBJ1-6	CASSQGPGPSSYNSPLHF	TGTGCCAGCAGCCAAGGACCAGGGCCTAGCTCCTATAATTCACCCCTCCACTTT
NA	TRBV29-1	NA	TRBJ1-1	CSVEHRYTEAFF	TGCAGCGTTGAACATAGATACACTGAAGCTTTCTTT
TRBD2	TRBV7-2	NA	TRBJ2-3	CASSFQAGVTDTQYF	TGTGCCAGCAGCTTCCAAGCGGGGGTCACAGATACGCAGTATTTT
NA	TRBV5-6	NA	TRBJ1-5	CASSRSLQQNQPQHF	TGTGCCAGCAGCAGGAGTCTCCAGCAAAATCAGCCCCAGCATTTT
NA	TRBV6-5	once	TRBJ1-4	CASSPFGEKLFF	TGTGCCAGCAGTCCCTTCGGGGAAAAACTGTTTTTT
NA	TRBV9	once	TRBJ2-3	CASSLASLDTQYF	TGTGCCAGCAGCCTAGCCTCGTTGGATACGCAGTATTTT
NA	TRBV19	NA	TRBJ2-7	CAGSKTQVLRSYEQYF	TGTGCCGGTAGTAAAACCCAGGTCCTTCGCTCCTACGAGCAGTACTTC
TRBD1	TRBV2	NA	TRBJ2-7	CASLTGGRYEQYF	TGTGCCAGTCTAACAGGGGGCCGGTACGAGCAGTACTTC
NA	TRBV5-6	NA	TRBJ1-4	CASSSIQGLREKLFF	TGTGCCAGCAGCTCGATACAGGGCTTAAGAGAAAAACTGTTTTTT
NA	TRBV4-1	NA	TRBJ1-2	CASSQARDYGYTF	TGCGCCAGCAGCCAAGCCCGAGACTATGGCTACACCTTC
TRBD1	TRBV20-1	NA	TRBJ1-2	CSAPTGRGYTF	TGCAGTGCCCCGACAGGGCGCGGCTACACCTTC
NA	TRBV5-4	NA	TRBJ1-2	CASREDARQPNSLFYGYTF	TGTGCCAGCAGGGAGGACGCCAGACAACCAAATTCCTTATTCTATGGCTACACCTTC
TRBD2	TRBV4-2	NA	TRBJ2-7	CASSQVGTTYEQYF	TGTGCCAGCAGCCAAGTCGGGACTACGTACGAGCAGTACTTC
NA	TRBV21-1	NA	TRBJ1-1	CASESGGPHRVTEAFF	TGTGCCAGCGAGTCAGGGGGCCCTCACAGGGTCACTGAAGCTTTCTTT
TRBD1	TRBV4-1	NA	TRBJ2-4	CASSQGEDRGAIKNIQYF	TGCGCCAGCAGCCAAGGCGAAGACAGGGGAGCAATCAAAAACATTCAGTACTTC
TRBD2	TRBV12-5	NA	TRBJ2-1	CASGPPGGNEQFF	TGTGCTAGTGGTCCCCCGGGGGGAAATGAGCAGTTCTTC
TRBD2	TRBV11-3	NA	TRBJ2-7	CASSRGRGGTPYEQYF	TGTGCCAGCAGCCGAGGTCGGGGAGGGACCCCCTACGAGCAGTACTTC
TRBD2	TRBV3-1/TRBV3-2	NA	TRBJ2-3	CASSQDPWTSGGSTDTQYF	TGTGCCAGCAGCCAAGATCCCTGGACTAGCGGGGGTAGCACAGATACGCAGTATTTT
NA	TRBV12-5	NA	TRBJ2-7	CASGSTGPNRGEQYF	TGTGCTAGTGGGAGTACCGGCCCCAACCGGGGCGAGCAGTACTTC
TRBD1	TRBV6-5	few	TRBJ1-3	CASSYSGQGTGNTIYF	TGTGCCAGCAGTTACTCGGGACAGGGCACTGGAAACACCATATATTTT
TRBD1	TRBV29-1	few	TRBJ1-5	CSVGGDRDNQPQHF	TGCAGCGTTGGTGGAGACAGGGACAATCAGCCCCAGCATTTT
TRBD1	TRBV27	NA	TRBJ1-1	CASGTAQIVAEAFF	TGTGCCAGTGGGACAGCCCAAATTGTCGCTGAAGCTTTCTTT
NA	TRBV5-1	NA	TRBJ2-7	CASKVSGTYEQYF	TGCGCCAGCAAGGTTAGCGGTACCTACGAGCAGTACTTC
NA	TRBV5-1	NA	TRBJ2-2	CASNKEATGELFF	TGCGCCAGCAACAAGGAGGCCACCGGGGAGCTGTTTTTT
TRBD2	TRBV6-5	NA	TRBJ2-3	CASSHSGGDRDTQYF	TGTGCCAGCAGCCATAGCGGGGGTGATAGAGATACGCAGTATTTT